The 3 T cell receptor beta chains given below trace back to one sample, sequenced in a study of post-analysis software for immune sequencing data. No cognate antigen is known for these TCRs. Findings and limits, study-wide: Controls had lower frequencies than patients of 4 or 5 TRBV segments, which included TRBV5-6, TRBV5-1 and TRBV20-1.

Unique molecular identifiers were present in the TCR beta cDNA libraries. MiXCR was run by TCRdb on the PCR reads, yielding one entry per CDR3 protein. The sample lists 350,000 to 450,000 distinct CDR3 sequences, less than 35% occurring once. The material sequenced was blood. These receptors originate from a girl between 5 and 17 years old with multiple sclerosis.

This chain uses TRBV10-3 with TRBJ1-4, with D uncertain. This CDR3 is 15 amino acids long. Per the germline V gene, CDR1 is ENHRY and CDR2 is SYGVKD. The V end was cut by 6 bases, the J end by 13 bases, with 24 bases between. DNA of the CDR3: TGTGCCATCAGCCAGGACGGGGTAGGAGGGAGGTTACTGTTTTTT. It specifies CAISQDGVGGRLLFF.

The chain couples TRBV11-2 to TRBJ2-1; D is unresolved. The germline gives CDR1 SGHAT, CDR2 FQNNGV. Trimming left V 5 bases short and J 0 bases short, with 11 bases between. The CDR3 sequence is 15 residues long. CDR3 sequence reads: CASSPTASSYNEQFF. CDR3 nucleotides: TGTGCCAGCAGCCCAACAGCCTCCTCCTACAATGAGCAGTTCTTC.

The chain employs TRBV6-6 and TRBJ2-1; TRBD2 matches at 7 bases. The CDR3 has 16 amino acids. Trimming cost V 0 bases and J 0 bases; bases outside gene matches: 2. Looked up from germline, CDR1 is MNHNY and CDR2 is SVGAGI (reference sequence). The CDR3 nucleotides are TGTGCCAGCAGTTACTCTGCGGGGGACTCCTACAATGAGCAGTTCTTC. Residues: CASSYSAGDSYNEQFF.